This T cell receptor beta chain was sequenced in a study of blood T cell repertoires in COVID-19. On the study more broadly: COVID-19 samples collected from the United States, Italy and Spain covered acute and convalescent phases.

The junction had 5 bases not matched to a gene; V was cut back by 3 bases and J by 7 bases. The CDR3 extends over 14 amino acids. Germline CDR1 and CDR2: LGHNA and YSLEER. Participant ages covered roughly 18 to 89 years across about two dozen US areas. Recovery meant two consecutive negative NP/OP PCR tests, professional clearance, or resolved symptoms. Clones were read by immunoSEQ multiplex PCR, and TCRdb kept only the in-frame ones, dropping some. The sample includes about 20,000 clones, around 88% seen only once; the top ten take roughly 5.3%. The sample was PBMCs or T cells enriched from blood (not recorded which). This receptor was identified in a woman in her 30s who had recovered from COVID-19. The rearrangement joins TRBV4-3 to TRBJ2-1, with 8 positions matching TRBD1. CDR3 in amino acids: CASSQWQGANEQFF. CDR3 DNA: TGCGCCAGCAGCCAGTGGCAGGGGGCGAATGAGCAGTTCTTC.